Shown below are 18 T cell receptor beta chains from a single sample sequenced in a study of blood T cell repertoires in COVID-19. Measured with immunoSEQ multiplex PCR; TCRdb has only the in-frame clones, and not every one. The data hold roughly 150,000 clones, with 80% to 90% observed a single time. What was sequenced was peripheral blood. The receptors originated from a woman aged 45-59 years in a cohort sampled during active or convalescent COVID-19.

The chain joins TRBV19 to TRBJ2-5; the match to TRBD1 covers 7 bases. V was pared by 5 bases and J by 2 bases, with 2 bases of the junction left unmatched. From germline, CDR1 is LNHDA and CDR2 SQIVND (reference sequence). CDR3 length equals 13 residues. CDR3 nucleotides: TGTGCCAGTAGTGACAGGGTGCAAGAGACCCAGTACTTC. Its translation is CASSDRVQETQYF.

V is TRBV5-1 and J is TRBJ2-1, with 8 bases matching TRBD2. The J segment lost 1 base and the V segment lost 2 bases, leaving 2 bases of the junction unmatched. Germline CDR1 SGHRS, CDR2 YFSETQ. CDR3 length equals 15 residues. CDR3 bases: TGCGCCAGCAGCTTTAGCGGGGTGTCCTACAATGAGCAGTTCTTC. Translation: CASSFSGVSYNEQFF.

V usage is TRBV7-3 and J usage is TRBJ2-5, with D perhaps matching TRBD2 (5 bases). The CDR3 runs 13 residues. Trimming took 3 bases from V and 5 from J, leaving 10 bases between them. CDR1 and CDR2 from the germline V gene are SGHTA and FQGTGA. CDR3 protein: CASSLRVGETQYF. For the CDR3, the DNA is TGTGCCAGCAGCTTGAGGGTGGGGGAGACCCAGTACTTC. Full variable domain (rest looked up from reference TRBV7-3 and TRBJ2-5): GAGVSQTPSNKVTEKGKYVELRCDPISGHTALYWYRQSLGQGPEFLIYFQGTGAADDSGLPNDRFFAVRPEGSVSTLKIQRTERGDSAVYLCASSLRVGETQYFGPGTRLLVL.

The chain employs TRBV25-1 and TRBJ1-6, with no clear D. There are 14 residues in the CDR3. V lost 3 bases and J lost 0, with 3 bases in between. Germline CDR1 is MGHDK and CDR2 is SYGVNS. CDR3: CASSDSSYNSPLHF. The DNA of the CDR3 is TGTGCCAGCAGTGATAGCTCCTATAATTCACCCCTCCACTTT.

V and J are TRBV12-3 or TRBV12-4 and TRBJ1-1; D remains ambiguous. V lost 7 bases and J lost 1, with 10 bases in between. CDR3 size: 13 residues. The CDR3 reads CASTNEWNTEAFF. The CDR3 coding sequence is TGTGCCAGCACCAACGAGTGGAACACTGAAGCTTTCTTT.

CDR3 loop: CASRVRESQPQHF. CDR3 DNA: TGCGCCAGCAGGGTTAGGGAGAGTCAGCCCCAGCATTTT. The chain combines TRBV10-2 with TRBJ1-5; D uncertain. There are 13 residues in the CDR3. Germline V gene data show CDR1 as WSHSY and CDR2 as SAAADI. V was cut by 6 bases and J by 6 bases, with 12 bases left in between.

This clone turned up a few times. This chain uses TRBV7-9 with TRBJ2-1; D call uncertain. The germline CDR1 and CDR2 sequences are SEHNR and FQNEAQ (reference sequence). Trimming took off 3 bases at V and 6 bases at J, with 9 bases between the two ends. The CDR3 has 13 amino acids. CDR3 region: CASSFGSRNEQFF. The CDR3 bases are TGTGCCAGCAGCTTCGGTAGCCGCAATGAGCAGTTCTTC.

The CDR3 region is CASSPGRRSGNTIYF. In nucleotides, the CDR3 is TGTGCCAGCTCACCTGGCAGGCGCTCTGGAAACACCATATATTTT. The J gene is TRBJ1-3, the V gene TRBV18; no definite D call. Germline V gene lookup returns CDR1 KGHSH and CDR2 LQKENI. This CDR3 is 15 amino acids long. Trimming pared 3 bases from V and 0 bases from J, leaving 9 bases between.

This chain links TRBV9 with TRBJ2-1; D gene ambiguous. This CDR3 spans 15 amino acids. CDR1 and CDR2 (germline): SGDLS, YYNGEE. Trimming removed 3 bases at V and 2 bases at J, with 12 bases between. CDR3 coding DNA: TGTGCCAGCAGCGAAGGAGATTCCACCTACAATGAGCAGTTCTTC. The encoded protein is CASSEGDSTYNEQFF.

V usage is TRBV6-1 and J usage is TRBJ1-6; D not resolved. V was clipped by 4 bases and J by 13 bases, with 23 bases between them. CDR1 MNHNS and CDR2 SASEGT come from the germline V gene. The CDR3 length is 16 residues. CDR3 coding DNA: TGTGCCAGCAGTGCCGTTTGGGAGACTCCCTTGGGGCCCCTCCACTTT. Encoded protein: CASSAVWETPLGPLHF.

The CDR3 nucleotides are TGTGCCAGCAGCCAACGGGACATTCATAACTATGGCTACACCTTC. This encodes CASSQRDIHNYGYTF. This rearrangement joins TRBV3-1 (or the pseudogene TRBV3-2) to TRBJ1-2, with a possible D match to TRBD1 (6 bases). The CDR3 consists of 15 residues. Germline V gene data show CDR1 as LGHDT and CDR2 as YNNKEL (reference sequence). With 2 bases removed from V and 1 base from J, the gap between germline ends came to 11 bases.

V usage is TRBV7-2 and J usage is TRBJ1-2, with D uncertain. The CDR3 is made up of 15 amino acids. The V end lost 5 bases, the J end lost 3 bases, and 16 bases lay between the germline ends. Per the germline V gene, CDR1 is SGHTA and CDR2 is FQGNSA. CDR3 in amino acids: CASSVVGNLDYGYTF. The CDR3 DNA reads as TGTGCCAGCAGCGTAGTCGGGAACCTCGACTATGGCTACACCTTC.

The chain uses TRBV11-1 and TRBJ2-5, with 10 positions matching TRBD2. The junction had 6 bases not matched to a gene; V was cut back by 3 bases and J by 5 bases. The V gene's germline CDR1 is SGHAT and CDR2 FQDESV (reference sequence). The CDR3 loop spans 15 amino acids. DNA for the CDR3: TGTGCCAGCAGCTTCCATAGCGGGGGGAGTGAGACCCAGTACTTC. This codes for CASSFHSGGSETQYF.

The rearrangement links TRBV19 to TRBJ1-2; D might be TRBD1 (6 bases). CDR1 LNHDA and CDR2 SQIVND come from the germline V gene (reference sequence). Deletions cut 7 bases from V and 4 bases from J, with 22 bases between. CDR3 length: 16 residues. CDR3 nucleotides: TGTGCCAGTAAAGGGACATACTCTAGTCTCTTCTATGGCTACACCTTC. It specifies CASKGTYSSLFYGYTF.

The chain joins TRBV19 to TRBJ1-6; D is ambiguous. Germline V lookup: CDR1 LNHDA, CDR2 SQIVND (reference sequence). V shed 3 bases and J shed 7 bases, with 13 bases lying between them. The CDR3 contains 15 residues. For the CDR3, the DNA is TGTGCCAGTAGTATTCTCCTGACACCAAATTCACCCCTCCACTTT. Translating gives CASSILLTPNSPLHF. The full variable domain, rest sourced from reference TRBV19 and TRBJ1-6, is DGGITQSPKYLFRKEGQNVTLSCEQNLNHDAMYWYRQDPGQGLRLIYYSQIVNDFQKGDIAEGYSVSREKKESFPLTVTSAQKNPTAFYLCASSILLTPNSPLHFGNGTRLTVT.

In nucleotides, the CDR3 is TGTGCCAGCTCACCACCCGGGTTAGTGGCCTACGAGCAGTACTTC. This codes for CASSPPGLVAYEQYF. V and J are TRBV18 and TRBJ2-7; D unclear. The CDR3 totals 15 residues. Looked up from germline, CDR1 is KGHSH and CDR2 is LQKENI. Trimming pared 0 bases from V and 2 bases from J, leaving 11 bases between.

The rearrangement joins TRBV3-1 (or the pseudogene TRBV3-2) to TRBJ1-3; D not resolved. The germline V gene encodes CDR1 LGHDT and CDR2 YNNKEL (reference sequence). Trimming removed 1 base from V and 2 bases from J, with 9 bases in between. The CDR3 totals 15 residues. The DNA of the CDR3 is TGTGCCAGCAGCCAAGTTTCAGGAACTGGAAACACCATATATTTT. As protein: CASSQVSGTGNTIYF.

This chain uses TRBV14 with TRBJ2-2, with a weak D call TRBD2 (5 bases). The length of the CDR3 is 15 residues. V lost 3 bases and J lost 1, with 9 bases in between. The germline V gene encodes CDR1 SGHDN and CDR2 FVKESK. The chain's CDR3 is CASSHARGNTGELFF. DNA of the CDR3: TGTGCCAGCAGCCATGCCCGGGGGAACACCGGGGAGCTGTTTTTT.